The 9 T cell receptor beta chains in this list originate from one sample, sequenced in a study of OX40 agonist ivuxolimab in advanced cancers. Using immunoSEQ multiplex PCR, the repertoire was profiled, and TCRdb retains in-frame clones only, with some absent. The table shows 50,000 to 70,000 clones, with 93% occurring only once. Sequenced here: CD4+ or CD8+ T cells sorted from blood, sampled in a trial of the OX40 agonist ivuxolimab. These receptors were taken from an adult with an advanced solid tumor such as melanoma, head and neck, liver or kidney cancer.

The V call is TRBV28, the J call TRBJ1-5; possible D gene TRBD1, 5 bases. The germline V and J ends were trimmed by 2 bases and 6 bases, with 11 bases remaining between them. CDR3 length: 14 amino acids. Per the germline V gene, CDR1 is MDHEN and CDR2 is SYDVKM. Here the CDR3 DNA reads TGTGCCAGCAGTTTAGGGGCGCGGCGTCAGCCCCAGCATTTT. Protein product: CASSLGARRQPQHF.

The V gene is TRBV10-3, the J gene TRBJ1-1, with 7 bases lining up with TRBD1. The CDR3 loop spans 15 amino acids. After removal of 7 bases from V and 0 bases from J, the junction contained 8 bases not matched to a gene. Germline CDR1 reads ENHRY; CDR2 reads SYGVKD. CDR3 loop: CAIKTPGGLNTEAFF. The CDR3 DNA reads TGTGCCATCAAAACTCCAGGGGGATTGAACACTGAAGCTTTCTTT.

The rearrangement uses TRBV7-8 and TRBJ2-2, with D possibly being TRBD2 (5 bases). CDR3 length: 18 amino acids. CDR1 and CDR2 from the germline V gene are SGHVS and FQNEAQ. V lost 7 bases to trimming and J lost 7 bases, with 28 bases between them. The CDR3 nucleotides are TGTGCCAGCACCAATTCACACGTAGCACGGGAAGATGACGGGGAGCTGTTTTTT. Protein: CASTNSHVAREDDGELFF.

The gene calls are TRBV6-5 and TRBJ1-3, with unresolved D. Between the trimmed V and J ends, which lost 0 bases and 1 base, there was a span of 10 bases. Germline V lookup: CDR1 MNHEY, CDR2 SVGAGI. This CDR3 comprises 16 residues. CDR3: CASSYSRPGSGNTIYF. The CDR3 region has the DNA TGTGCCAGCAGTTACTCGCGGCCGGGGTCTGGAAACACCATATATTTT.

The J gene is TRBJ1-3, the V gene TRBV6-5, with D possibly matching TRBD1 (5 bases). Trimming shortened V by 3 bases and J by 4 bases, and 13 bases separated the two germline ends. Germline CDR1 is MNHEY and CDR2 is SVGAGI. This CDR3 region has 15 residues. CDR3 residues: CASSYFQGAGNTIYF. The CDR3 DNA reads TGTGCCAGCAGTTATTTCCAGGGAGCAGGAAACACCATATATTTT.

This chain joins TRBV19 and TRBJ2-1; the D is unclear. V dropped 3 bases and J dropped 0 bases, with 12 bases sitting between them. The CDR3 loop spans 16 amino acids. Germline CDR1 and CDR2: LNHDA and SQIVND (reference sequence). The CDR3 reads CASSISQSFSYNEQFF. The CDR3 DNA is TGTGCCAGTAGTATTAGTCAGTCGTTCTCCTACAATGAGCAGTTCTTC.

The J gene is TRBJ2-1, the V gene TRBV27; tentatively, D is TRBD2 (6 bases). CDR1 is MNHEY, CDR2 SMNVEV, per germline (reference sequence). The V and J ends lost 3 bases and 8 bases respectively, with 8 bases between them. This CDR3 is 12 amino acids long. The CDR3: CASSFPGDEQFF. CDR3 bases: TGTGCCAGCAGTTTCCCGGGGGATGAGCAGTTCTTC.

The J gene is TRBJ1-3, the V gene TRBV5-6; D is unclear. This CDR3 region has 14 residues. Germline assignment: CDR1 SGHDT and CDR2 YYEEEE. Trimming pared 0 bases from V and 0 bases from J, leaving 4 bases between. CDR3 DNA sequence: TGTGCCAGCAGCTTGGACCCCTCTGGAAACACCATATATTTT. Amino acids: CASSLDPSGNTIYF.

The chain links TRBV2 to TRBJ2-5; a possible D gene is TRBD2 (5 bases). This CDR3 contains 19 residues. Germline assignment: CDR1 SNHLY and CDR2 FYNNEI. V was clipped by 1 base and J by 3 bases, with 24 bases between them. CDR3 region: CASSEGPNPKRPGKETQYF. In DNA, the CDR3 is TGTGCCAGCAGTGAAGGACCTAACCCCAAGAGACCGGGGAAAGAGACCCAGTACTTC. Variable domain in full (rest from reference TRBV2 and TRBJ2-5): EPEVTQTPSHQVTQMGQEVILRCVPISNHLYFYWYRQILGQKVEFLVSFYNNEISEKSEIFDDQFSVERPDGSNFTLKIRSTKLEDSAMYFCASSEGPNPKRPGKETQYFGPGTRLLVL.